One sample yielded the 15 T cell receptor beta chains listed below, sequenced in a study of T-cell reconstitution after alpha-beta-depleted transplantation in children. TCRbeta library construction was performed incorporating unique molecular identifiers. TCRdb re-analysed the PCR reads in MiXCR, keeping a single row per CDR3 protein. This table holds about 350,000 distinct CDR3 sequences, around 16% found once. Here the sequenced sample was PBMCs, mostly from graft donor cells, taken 360 days after TCRalphabeta/CD19-depleted stem cell transplant. Receptors were obtained from a male patient between 2 and 10 years old who had a stem cell transplant for acute lymphoblastic leukemia, so the T cells may come from the graft donor.

This clonotype was seen only a few times. The chain couples TRBV6-6 to TRBJ2-3, with D unresolved. V lost 3 bases and J lost 2, with 3 bases in between. CDR1 and CDR2 (germline): MNHNY, SVGAGI (reference sequence). The CDR3 sequence is 12 residues long. The CDR3: CASSYFTDTQYF. Written as DNA, the CDR3 is TGTGCCAGCAGTTATTTCACAGATACGCAGTATTTT.

A word on this clonotype: Since a much larger clone is just one base distant, this may be a read error. The chain is built from TRBV5-1 and TRBJ2-3; D remains unclear. CDR1 is SGHRS and CDR2 is YFSETQ in the germline V gene. This CDR3 is 15 amino acids long. In DNA form, the CDR3 reads TGCGCCAGCAGCCCTCATTTCGGGCCCACAGAAACGCAGTATTTT. Its protein product is CASSPHFGPTETQYF.

This clonotype has only a few counts. The chain recombines TRBV4-3 with TRBJ2-5; the D gene is possibly TRBD2 (6 bases). Germline CDR1 LGHNA, CDR2 YSLEER. V gave up 5 bases and J gave up 3 bases, with 13 bases separating them. The CDR3 loop spans 14 amino acids. The CDR3 sequence: CASSEVGGEETQYF. CDR3 nucleotides: TGCGCCAGCAGCGAAGTGGGGGGAGAAGAGACCCAGTACTTC.

V and J are TRBV5-1 and TRBJ2-7; weak D call: TRBD1 (6 bases). CDR1 and CDR2 (germline): SGHRS, YFSETQ. V shed 0 bases and J shed 3 bases, with 10 bases lying between them. This CDR3 region has 14 residues. CDR3 in amino acids: CASSLGEGVYEQYF. CDR3 coding DNA: TGCGCCAGCAGCTTGGGCGAGGGGGTCTACGAGCAGTACTTC.

This clonotype was counted at least ten times. This rearrangement joins TRBV5-1 to TRBJ2-5; TRBD2 matches 15 bases. The germline CDR1 and CDR2 sequences are SGHRS and YFSETQ. The CDR3 extends over 17 amino acids. V gave up 4 bases and J gave up 5 bases; unmatched junction bases: 9. CDR3 DNA: TGCGCCAGCAGCCAAGGACTAGCGGGAGGGATCGGGGAGACCCAGTACTTC. Translation gives CASSQGLAGGIGETQYF.

The V call is TRBV5-6, the J call TRBJ2-5; D gene uncertain. V was shortened by 0 bases and J by 14 bases, with 17 bases between the two germline ends. Germline CDR1 reads SGHDT; CDR2 reads YYEEEE. The CDR3 loop spans 13 amino acids. This chain's CDR3 is CASSLASGVGPYF. The CDR3 DNA reads as TGTGCCAGCAGCTTGGCGTCTGGGGTTGGACCTTACTTC. Full variable domain (outside the CDR3, taken from reference TRBV5-6 and TRBJ2-5): DAGVTQSPTHLIKTRGQQVTLRCSPKSGHDTVSWYQQALGQGPQFIFQYYEEEERQRGNFPDRFSGHQFPNYSSELNVNALLLGDSALYLCASSLASGVGPYFGPGTRLLVL.

This clonotype was counted between two and nine times. This rearrangement joins TRBV14 to TRBJ2-1; D call uncertain. Trimming stripped 3 bases from V and 9 bases from J, with 12 bases between. This CDR3 has 13 residues. Germline-derived CDR1 and CDR2 are SGHDN and FVKESK. CDR3 sequence (DNA): TGTGCCAGCAGCCACCTCCCCACTCCTGAGCAGTTCTTC. It codes for CASSHLPTPEQFF.

V gene TRBV6-1 combines with J gene TRBJ2-7; D is perhaps TRBD1 (6 bases). CDR3 length: 14 residues. V was shortened by 6 bases and J by 4 bases, with 16 bases between the two germline ends. In germline, CDR1 is MNHNS, CDR2 SASEGT. CDR3 bases: TGTGCCAGCAGAACCACACTGACAGGTTACGAGCAGTACTTC. Protein sequence: CASRTTLTGYEQYF.

The chain has TRBV27 and TRBJ2-5, with 10 positions matching TRBD2. Trimming took 6 bases from V and 2 from J; bases not matched to a gene: 6. Germline assignment: CDR1 MNHEY and CDR2 SMNVEV (reference sequence). The CDR3 is made up of 15 amino acids. The CDR3 DNA follows: TGTGCCAGCAGCCCATCTAGCGGGAGACAAGAGACCCAGTACTTC. It is translated as CASSPSSGRQETQYF.

V is TRBV12-3 or TRBV12-4 and J is TRBJ1-5; D is undetermined. Trimming took off 5 bases at V and 9 bases at J, with 14 bases between the two ends. The CDR3 extends over 13 amino acids. The CDR3 is CASSRSEAAPQHF. CDR3 sequence (DNA): TGTGCCAGCAGTCGATCTGAAGCCGCGCCCCAGCATTTT.

Worth noting for this clonotype: This may be a read error: a much more frequent sequence differs by one nucleotide. The chain combines TRBV11-2 with TRBJ2-7; TRBD1 matches at 9 bases. Germline V lookup: CDR1 SGHAT, CDR2 FQNNGV. V trimming: 0 bases; J trimming: 6 bases; junction bases outside the gene matches: 12. The CDR3 is made up of 17 amino acids. CDR3 in DNA: TGTGCCAGCAGCTTAGATAGGTTTGCCGGGACAGGGAGCGAGCAGTACTTC. It specifies CASSLDRFAGTGSEQYF.

This clonotype occurred many times. The rearrangement joins TRBV5-1 to TRBJ2-1; 11 positions agree with TRBD2. There are 16 residues in the CDR3. Germline CDR1 SGHRS, CDR2 YFSETQ. Unmatched junction bases numbered 6, after V lost 1 base and J lost 6 bases. The CDR3 loop reads CASSLPGLAELNEQFF. The CDR3 coding sequence is TGCGCCAGCAGCTTGCCGGGACTAGCGGAACTCAATGAGCAGTTCTTC. The complete variable domain, with remaining parts taken from reference TRBV5-1 and TRBJ2-1, reads KAGVTQTPRYLIKTRGQQVTLSCSPISGHRSVSWYQQTPGQGLQFLFEYFSETQRNKGNFPGRFSGRQFSNSRSEMNVSTLELGDSALYLCASSLPGLAELNEQFFGPGTRLTVL.

V gene TRBV29-1 combines with J gene TRBJ2-7; 9 bases map to TRBD1. This CDR3 has 12 amino acids. Trimming cost V 6 bases and J 3 bases; bases outside gene matches: 3. Germline V gives CDR1 SQVTM, CDR2 ANQGSEA. In nucleotides, the CDR3 is TGCAGCGTCCTGACAGGGGGCTACGAGCAGTACTTC. Its protein product is CSVLTGGYEQYF.

In its sample, this clonotype was seen many times. The chain combines TRBV29-1 with TRBJ2-7; 11 positions match TRBD2. V gave up 3 bases and J gave up 0 bases; unmatched junction bases: 7. The CDR3 covers 16 residues. Germline V gene lookup returns CDR1 SQVTM and CDR2 ANQGSEA. The chain's CDR3 is CSVEWATSGGSYEQYF. The CDR3 bases are TGCAGCGTTGAGTGGGCTACTAGCGGGGGCTCCTACGAGCAGTACTTC.

This clonotype was found many times. The rearrangement joins TRBV4-3 to TRBJ2-2; 10 nucleotides line up with TRBD2. This CDR3 has 17 residues. Germline V gives CDR1 LGHNA, CDR2 YSLEER. Trimming at V came to 6 bases and at J to 1 base, leaving 8 bases not matched to a gene. CDR3 nucleotides: TGCGCCAGCAGGCAGTGGCTAGCGGGAGAGAACACCGGGGAGCTGTTTTTT. Translated: CASRQWLAGENTGELFF.